This T cell receptor beta chain was documented in a study of blood T cell repertoires in COVID-19. This table comes from immunoSEQ multiplex PCR, and its TCRdb copy is limited to in-frame clones, with some not included. This sample yields 76,000 or so clones, of which around nine tenths are seen a single time; around 5.8% belongs to the top ten. CDR3 length: 15 amino acids. Per germline, CDR1 SNHLY and CDR2 FYNNEI. V trimming: 4 bases; J trimming: 8 bases; junction bases outside the gene matches: 5. The chain joins TRBV2 to TRBJ1-6; 10 bases are a match to TRBD1. The material sequenced was peripheral blood. This TCR came from a human donor in a cohort sampled during active COVID-19. CDR3 in DNA: TGTGCCAGCAGTGCGACAGGGGGCGTAGATTCACCCCTCCACTTT. This gives the protein CASSATGGVDSPLHF.